Included here is one T cell receptor (beta chain) sequence, with context. Antigen: not known. This sample is drawn from a study of cytomegalovirus exposure and HLA in healthy donors. Germline V gives CDR1 SGDLS, CDR2 YYNGEE. The germline V and J ends were trimmed by 6 bases and 0 bases, with 9 bases remaining between them. The CDR3 runs to 14 residues. General study points: Previous analysis showed most TCR beta V segments were productive about 87% or about 30% of the time. TCR sequences were mostly rare, though some public TCRs occurred in many donors.

The PCR employed 60 Vbeta primers together with 13 Jbeta primers. TCRdb's table, derived via immunoSEQ multiplex PCR, lists solely in-frame clones and lacks some. The table has 200,000 to 250,000 clones, approximately 82% seen once; the top ten hold about 0.63%. This sequence joins TRBV9 and TRBJ2-2; possibly TRBD1 for D (6 bases). The receptor was derived from a man between 18 and 29 years old in good health and CMV-seronegative. The material sequenced was PBMCs. CDR3 in amino acids: CASTQGTNTGELFF. In nucleotides, the CDR3 is TGTGCCAGCACCCAGGGGACGAACACCGGGGAGCTGTTTTTT.